This entry describes one T cell receptor beta chain. Its binding antigen is unknown. It has no much larger one-base neighbor in the sample; base qualities were not kept. The CDR3 holds 15 amino acids from the cysteine to the phenylalanine. The entry retains the CDR3 DNA only, 45 bases that are in frame from base 1. CDR1 and CDR2, per the germline V gene, are MNHEY and SVGEGT. For this chain, trimming is 0 bases at the V end and 5 bases at the J end, and the number of junction bases without a gene match is 6. Explained via the paper, the time point label denotes: baseline before first vaccination. Vaccinee samples were obtained from the UK trials COV001 and COV002, which included a single-blind randomized controlled phase 2/3 trial of AZD1222 (ChAdOx1 nCoV-19) in healthy adults. For TCRbeta chain sequencing, PBMC samples from trial participants were taken at day 0 and at day 28 after the second dose.

The CDR3 regions of human TCRbeta chains were analyzed by immunosequencing. The authors' pipeline ran thus. TCRs in the repertoires were compared against a reference library of SARS-CoV-2-specific TCRs that had been generated with the MIRA antigen-specificity platform. Breadth meant the fraction of unique TCRs that were SARS-CoV-2-associated, whereas depth meant the fraction of total T cells that were SARS-CoV-2-associated. Using the MIRA data, every spike-specific TCR was mapped to the spike region that the TCR reacted to and assigned to either a CD4 or a CD8 class. Log10-transformed breadth and depth values were compared by one-way ANOVA with Sidak's multiple comparisons tests. In its TCRdb copy, this immuneACCESS table keeps in-frame sequences only and misses some clones. Where compared with another copy, unresolved V genes explain less than half of these, and the others have no known cause. V, J and clone size reflect that table, while D and trimming were determined from the DNA. The sample table records 100,000 to 150,000 clones; about 90% of these occur just once. About 1.6% of the sample is held by the ten biggest clonotypes.

The data derive from a study of T cell responses to AZD1222 COVID-19 vaccine listed by TCRdb under 2021. For the study in its entirety: AZD1222 recipients whose second dose came at about 4 weeks and those whose second dose came at about 12 weeks were combined into one group, since spike-specific TCR depth and breadth did not differ between the two schedules. Trial participants were enrolled by age into 18-55, 56-69 and 70-plus year subgroups, with roughly 160, 29 and 62 TCR-sequenced participants respectively. TCR sequencing covered 233 trial participants: nearly 210 given two doses of AZD1222 and 26 given two doses of MenACWY control vaccine. General findings and caveats noted by the study authors: The whole spike protein was spanned by vaccine-associated CD4 TCRs, and dominant responses were seen in regions 160-218 and 743-854. In the small 56-69-year group, the increase in depth fell short of significance, most likely because of low power. Conclusions about previously exposed vaccinees were limited because only six AZD1222 recipients were SARS-CoV-2 seropositive at baseline. Because no day 14 peak-response samples were available, repertoires were characterized only after the peak T cell response. After two AZD1222 doses, both the breadth and the depth of spike-specific TCRs were significantly higher than at day 0 and than in MenACWY recipients. Nearly half of unique spike-specific TCRs reportedly recognized epitopes outside regions mutated in the B.1.351 and B.1.1.7 variants. Participants were mostly white British, with more females than males. The authors suggested clonal diversity may have been underestimated.

The receptor's source is an adult in good health. The input for sequencing was peripheral blood, taken on day 0 of AZD1222 vaccination. The chain links TRBV6-2 or TRBV6-3 with TRBJ2-5; TRBD1 matches 7 bases in the middle. The CDR3 loop reads CASSYSGRGSETQYF. The bases are TGTGCCAGCAGTTACTCCGGCAGGGGGAGCGAGACCCAGTACTTC.